The present T cell receptor beta chain was sequenced within a study of T cell repertoires in cytomegalovirus infection. CDR1 and CDR2 from the germline V gene are SGHTA and FQGNSA. This CDR3 spans 17 amino acids. Trimming pared 4 bases from V and 0 bases from J, leaving 16 bases between. This clonotype was recorded at least ten times. Its target is unknown. In TCRdb, the reads were re-called with MiXCR into one record per CDR3 protein. The sample lists roughly 860,000 distinct CDR3 sequences, less than 35% occurring once. The receptor's source is a human donor in good health (CMV status not recorded). Some clones in this sample may be carry-over from other donors' samples. This chain uses TRBV7-2 with TRBJ1-3; D gene ambiguous. Here the sequenced sample was cultured CD8+ T cells from PBMCs, taken from culture after CMV antigen stimulation. CDR3 sequence: CASSSYSPPSSGNTIYF. The CDR3 coding sequence is TGTGCCAGCAGCTCCTATTCCCCTCCGAGCTCTGGAAACACCATATATTTT.